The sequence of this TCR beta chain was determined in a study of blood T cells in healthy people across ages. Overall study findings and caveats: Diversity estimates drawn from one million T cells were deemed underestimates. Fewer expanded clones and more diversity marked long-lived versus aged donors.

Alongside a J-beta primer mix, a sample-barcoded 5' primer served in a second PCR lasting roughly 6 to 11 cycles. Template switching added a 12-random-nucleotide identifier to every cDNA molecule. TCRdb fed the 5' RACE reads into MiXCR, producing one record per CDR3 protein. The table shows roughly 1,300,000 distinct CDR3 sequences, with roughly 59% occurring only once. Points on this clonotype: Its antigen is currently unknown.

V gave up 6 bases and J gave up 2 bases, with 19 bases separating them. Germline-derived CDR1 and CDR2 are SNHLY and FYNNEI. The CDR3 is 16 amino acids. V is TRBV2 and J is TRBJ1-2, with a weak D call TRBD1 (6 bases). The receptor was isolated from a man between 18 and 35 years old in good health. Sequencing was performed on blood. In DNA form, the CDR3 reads TGTGCCAGCAGCAAAAAAGGGGGGCTAGGCAACTATGGCTACACCTTC. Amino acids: CASSKKGGLGNYGYTF.